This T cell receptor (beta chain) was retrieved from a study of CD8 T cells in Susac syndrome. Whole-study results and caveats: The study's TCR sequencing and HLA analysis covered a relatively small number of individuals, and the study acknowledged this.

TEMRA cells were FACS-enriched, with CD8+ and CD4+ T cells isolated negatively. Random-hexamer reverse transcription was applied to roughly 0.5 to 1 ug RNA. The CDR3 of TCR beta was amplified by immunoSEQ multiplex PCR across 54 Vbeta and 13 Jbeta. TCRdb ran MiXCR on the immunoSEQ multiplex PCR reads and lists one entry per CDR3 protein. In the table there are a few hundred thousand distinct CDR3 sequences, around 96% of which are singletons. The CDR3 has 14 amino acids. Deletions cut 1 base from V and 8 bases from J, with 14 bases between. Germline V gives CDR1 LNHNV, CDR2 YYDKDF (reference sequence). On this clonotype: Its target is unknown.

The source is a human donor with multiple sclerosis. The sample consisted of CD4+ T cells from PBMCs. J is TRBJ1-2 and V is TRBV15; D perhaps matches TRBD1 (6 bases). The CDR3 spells CATSRASQGQGYTF. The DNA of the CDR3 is TGTGCCACCAGCAGAGCATCGCAGGGGCAAGGCTACACCTTC.